This TCR beta chain was sequenced for a study of blood T cell repertoires in COVID-19. The wider study: COVID-19 samples, acute and convalescent, were from the United States, Italy and Spain. Sources were T cells, B-cell-depleted T cells, or PBMCs; the material itself was cDNA or gDNA.

This CDR3 is 12 amino acids long. The V and J ends lost 0 bases and 5 bases respectively, with 4 bases between them. Germline CDR1 and CDR2: WSHSY and SAAADI. Authors' processing steps: Reference gene primer amplification yielded estimated nucleated cell counts. Sequenced by immunoSEQ multiplex PCR; TCRdb stores in-frame clones only, minus some. Clone size and V and J calls were adopted from that table, with D and trimming inferred from the DNA. The sample contains 150,000 to 200,000 clones, about 85% of which appear only once. The sequence was obtained from a man aged 55-75 years with acute or convalescent COVID-19. The genes are TRBV10-2 and TRBJ2-5; D remains ambiguous. The sample consisted of peripheral blood. The CDR3 DNA sequence: TGCGCCAGCAGTGAGTCCGGGGAGACCCAGTACTTC. This translates into CASSESGETQYF.